This T cell receptor (beta chain) was sequenced during a study of T cells after yellow fever vaccination. Looked up from germline, CDR1 is LNHNV and CDR2 is YYDKDF (reference sequence). The CDR3 runs to 14 residues. Trimming cost V 2 bases and J 5 bases; bases outside gene matches: 2. 5'RACE template switching produced TCR cDNA carrying a universal primer site and UMIs. TCRdb re-called the 5' RACE reads with MiXCR, one entry per CDR3 protein. In the table there are roughly 300,000 distinct CDR3 sequences, 8.1% of which are singletons. The source was PBMCs, collected 35 to 50 days after the first yellow fever vaccination. V usage is TRBV15 and J usage is TRBJ2-5, with TRBD2 identical over 10 bases. The clonotype was recovered from a man between 18 and 35 years old who received the YFV17D yellow fever vaccine. The CDR3 region is CATSRLAGVETQYF. The CDR3 bases are TGTGCCACCAGCAGACTAGCGGGGGTGGAGACCCAGTACTTC.